The 10 T cell receptor beta chains below were found in one sample sequenced in a study of control samples from healthy donors and cancer patients. Assay used: immunoSEQ multiplex PCR; TCRdb lists only in-frame clones, some missing. The repertoire holds tens of thousands of clones, around 94% seen once, with less than 4% in the top ten. The specimen was blood. These receptors all stem from a man in his thirties or forties in good health.

V usage is TRBV18 and J usage is TRBJ2-7, with TRBD2 matching 7 bases. Per the germline V gene, CDR1 is KGHSH and CDR2 is LQKENI. With V trimmed by 2 bases and J by 6 bases, 19 bases remained unmatched. The CDR3 contains 18 residues. In nucleotides, the CDR3 is TGTGCCAGCTCACCATACGATCTGGCGGGGGAGGGCCCAGGCGAGCAGTACTTC. Protein product: CASSPYDLAGEGPGEQYF.

Comment on this clone: The junction differs from germline at one of its ends, possibly a read error. DNA for the CDR3: TGTGCCAGCAGTGAACTGGTAGCGGGAGCATCTTTC. Translation gives CASSELVAGASF. This sequence joins TRBV6-1 and TRBJ2-7; 9 bases are a match to TRBD2. This CDR3 spans 12 amino acids. CDR1 is MNHNS and CDR2 is SASEGT in the germline V gene.

This sequence joins TRBV6-2 or TRBV6-3 and TRBJ2-1; 12 bases map to TRBD1. The trim removed 4 bases at V and 7 bases at J, leaving 5 bases unmatched. CDR1 is MNHEY, CDR2 SVGEGT, per germline. This CDR3 spans 15 amino acids. DNA for the CDR3: TGTGCCAGCAGTTTGGGACAGGGGGCGCTTAATGAGCAGTTCTTC. Residues: CASSLGQGALNEQFF.

In the case of this clone: This sample includes further DNA sequences coding for the same CDR3. The genes are TRBV5-1 and TRBJ1-1, with unresolved D. Germline V lookup: CDR1 SGHRS, CDR2 YFSETQ. The ends were cut back, 3 bases at V and 1 base at J, with 7 bases in the middle. This CDR3 has 13 amino acids. The CDR3 spells CASSYGANTEAFF. CDR3 sequence (DNA): TGCGCCAGCAGCTACGGAGCGAACACTGAAGCTTTCTTT.

The genes are TRBV27 and TRBJ1-1; no reliable D call. V lost 2 bases and J lost 8, with 15 bases in between. Germline V gene lookup returns CDR1 MNHEY and CDR2 SMNVEV (reference sequence). This CDR3 is built from 14 residues. CDR3 sequence: CASSLGYGECEAFF. For the CDR3, the DNA is TGTGCCAGCAGTTTAGGTTACGGGGAATGCGAAGCTTTCTTT.

The V gene is TRBV7-2, the J gene TRBJ1-4; TRBD1 aligns across 8 bases. The CDR3 contains 14 residues. Germline CDR1 SGHTA, CDR2 FQGNSA. The V gene end was trimmed by 2 bases and the J gene end by 8 bases; junction bases not matched to a gene: 4. The CDR3 DNA follows: TGTGCCAGCAGCTTAAGGACAGGGAGAGAAAAACTGTTTTTT. Amino acid sequence: CASSLRTGREKLFF. Using reference TRBV7-2 and TRBJ1-4 for the parts outside the CDR3, the full variable domain is GAGVSQSPSNKVTEKGKDVELRCDPISGHTALYWYRQSLGQGLEFLIYFQGNSAPDKSGLPSDRFSAERTGGSVSTLTIQRTQQEDSAVYLCASSLRTGREKLFFGSGTQLSVL.

The chain joins TRBV5-1 to TRBJ1-2; D is perhaps TRBD1 (5 bases). The germline gives CDR1 SGHRS, CDR2 YFSETQ. This CDR3 is 15 amino acids long. The V end lost 4 bases, the J end lost 5 bases, and 18 bases lay between the germline ends. CDR3 coding DNA: TGCGCCAGCAGCCCAGCCGGGACTGAGGTATATGGCTACACCTTC. Its translation is CASSPAGTEVYGYTF.

This clone is a singleton in its sample. In DNA form, the CDR3 reads TGCAGCGTTCGGGACAGCAATTCACCCCTCCACTTT. Protein sequence: CSVRDSNSPLHF. The genes are TRBV29-1 and TRBJ1-6; 7 nucleotides agree with TRBD1. CDR1 is SQVTM and CDR2 is ANQGSEA in the germline V gene. The CDR3 spans 12 residues. The trim removed 5 bases at V and 7 bases at J, leaving 2 bases unmatched.

The chain couples TRBV28 to TRBJ1-1; D might be TRBD1 (6 bases). With 4 bases removed from V and 0 bases from J, the gap between germline ends came to 9 bases. CDR1 is MDHEN, CDR2 SYDVKM, per germline. The CDR3 totals 14 residues. The chain's CDR3 is CASSSGQMNTEAFF. In DNA form, the CDR3 reads TGTGCCAGCAGTTCCGGACAGATGAACACTGAAGCTTTCTTT.

V usage is TRBV14 and J usage is TRBJ2-2; no firm D call. This CDR3 is built from 13 residues. In germline, CDR1 is SGHDN, CDR2 FVKESK. V was trimmed by 2 bases and J by 7 bases, leaving 8 bases between them. CDR3: CASSQLTYGELFF. CDR3 coding DNA: TGTGCCAGCAGCCAACTCACTTACGGGGAGCTGTTTTTT.